This TCR beta chain is from a study of blood T cell repertoires in COVID-19. TCRdb keeps only in-frame clones here, not all; method: immunoSEQ multiplex PCR. The table records tens of thousands of clones, approximately 90% of them present only once. CDR1 and CDR2 from the germline V gene are SNHLY and FYNNEI. V was pared by 4 bases and J by 0 bases, with 1 base of the junction left unmatched. This CDR3 region has 16 residues. What was sequenced was peripheral blood. This clonotype was sampled from a human donor in a cohort sampled during active COVID-19. This rearrangement joins TRBV2 to TRBJ2-2, with TRBD2 identical over 11 bases. The CDR3 is CASSGSGGANTGELFF. The CDR3 bases are TGTGCCAGCAGTGGTAGCGGGGGGGCGAACACCGGGGAGCTGTTTTTT. Filled out from reference TRBV2 and TRBJ2-2, the complete variable domain reads EPEVTQTPSHQVTQMGQEVILRCVPISNHLYFYWYRQILGQKVEFLVSFYNNEISEKSEIFDDQFSVERPDGSNFTLKIRSTKLEDSAMYFCASSGSGGANTGELFFGEGSRLTVL.